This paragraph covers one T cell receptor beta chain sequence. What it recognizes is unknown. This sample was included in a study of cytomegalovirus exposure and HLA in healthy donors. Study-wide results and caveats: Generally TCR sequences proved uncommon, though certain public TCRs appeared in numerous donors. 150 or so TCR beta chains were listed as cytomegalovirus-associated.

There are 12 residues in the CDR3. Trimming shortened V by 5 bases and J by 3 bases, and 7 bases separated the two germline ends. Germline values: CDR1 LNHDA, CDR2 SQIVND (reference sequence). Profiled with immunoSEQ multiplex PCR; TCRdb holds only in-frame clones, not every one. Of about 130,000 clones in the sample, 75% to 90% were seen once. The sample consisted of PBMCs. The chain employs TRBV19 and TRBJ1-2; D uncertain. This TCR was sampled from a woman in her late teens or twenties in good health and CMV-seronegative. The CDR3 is CASSPRYYGYTF. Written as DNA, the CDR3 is TGTGCCAGTAGTCCTCGGTACTATGGCTACACCTTC.